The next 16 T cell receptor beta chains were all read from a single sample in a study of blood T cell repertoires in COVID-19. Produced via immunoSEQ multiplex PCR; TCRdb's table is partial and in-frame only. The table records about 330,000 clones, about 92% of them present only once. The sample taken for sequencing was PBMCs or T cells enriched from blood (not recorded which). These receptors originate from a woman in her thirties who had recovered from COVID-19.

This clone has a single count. DNA of the CDR3: TGTGCCAGCAGACAGGCAGGGGCCTACGAGCAGTACTTC. Translation gives CASRQAGAYEQYF. The chain has TRBV6-5 and TRBJ2-7, with D possibly being TRBD1 (6 bases). The length of the CDR3 is 13 residues. The ends were cut back, 6 bases at V and 2 bases at J, with 11 bases in the middle. Germline V gene sequence: CDR1 MNHEY, CDR2 SVGAGI.

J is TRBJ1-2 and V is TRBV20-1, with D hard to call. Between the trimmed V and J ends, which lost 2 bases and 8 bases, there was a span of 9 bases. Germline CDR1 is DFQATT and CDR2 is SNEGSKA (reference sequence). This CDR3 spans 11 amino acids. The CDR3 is CSARTEGGYTF. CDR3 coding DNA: TGCAGTGCTAGAACAGAGGGAGGCTACACCTTC.

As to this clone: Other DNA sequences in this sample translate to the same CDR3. The CDR3 is CASSPPAGEQYF. Here the CDR3 DNA reads TGTGCCAGCTCACCACCCGCAGGGGAGCAGTACTTC. This chain connects TRBV18 to TRBJ2-7; a possible D gene is TRBD1 (5 bases). The V end was cut by 0 bases, the J end by 7 bases, with 7 bases between. Per the germline V gene, CDR1 is KGHSH and CDR2 is LQKENI. There are 12 residues in the CDR3.

As DNA, the CDR3 is TGTGCCAGCAGCGAAAAACCGGGACAGATCACTGAAGCTTTCTTT. Translated: CASSEKPGQITEAFF. The chain joins TRBV5-4 to TRBJ1-1; 7 bases align to TRBD1. Germline CDR1 SGHNT, CDR2 YYREEE (reference sequence). The trim removed 4 bases at V and 4 bases at J, leaving 10 bases unmatched. The CDR3 is made up of 15 amino acids.

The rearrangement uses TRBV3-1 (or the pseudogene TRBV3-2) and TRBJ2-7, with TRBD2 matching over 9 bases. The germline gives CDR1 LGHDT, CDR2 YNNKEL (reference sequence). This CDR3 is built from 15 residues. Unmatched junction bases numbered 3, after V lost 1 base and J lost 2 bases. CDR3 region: CASSQASGIAYEQYF. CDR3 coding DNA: TGTGCCAGCAGCCAAGCTAGCGGGATAGCCTACGAGCAGTACTTC.

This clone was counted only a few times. CDR3 bases: TGTGCCAGCAGTTCGACGGGTAGTTACGAGCAGTACTTC. As protein: CASSSTGSYEQYF. The chain couples TRBV27 to TRBJ2-7; the D is unclear. V was pared by 4 bases and J by 4 bases, with 11 bases between. The CDR3 loop spans 13 amino acids. CDR1 is MNHEY and CDR2 is SMNVEV in the germline V gene (reference sequence).

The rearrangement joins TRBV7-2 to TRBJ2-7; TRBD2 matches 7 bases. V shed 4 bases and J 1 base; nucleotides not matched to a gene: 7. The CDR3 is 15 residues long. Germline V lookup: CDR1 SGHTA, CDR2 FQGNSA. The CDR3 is CASSYGSSGSYEQYF. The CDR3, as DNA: TGTGCCAGCAGCTACGGGTCTAGCGGATCCTACGAGCAGTACTTC.

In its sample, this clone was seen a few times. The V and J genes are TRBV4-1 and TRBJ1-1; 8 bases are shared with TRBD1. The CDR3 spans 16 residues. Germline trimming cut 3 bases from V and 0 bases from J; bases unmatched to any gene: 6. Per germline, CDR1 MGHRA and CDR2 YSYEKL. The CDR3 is CASSQGDRGMNTEAFF. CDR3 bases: TGCGCCAGCAGCCAGGGCGACAGGGGAATGAACACTGAAGCTTTCTTT.

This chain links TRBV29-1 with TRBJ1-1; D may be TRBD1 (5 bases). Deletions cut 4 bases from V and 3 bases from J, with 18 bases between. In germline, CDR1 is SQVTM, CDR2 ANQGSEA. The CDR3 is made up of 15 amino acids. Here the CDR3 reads CSVVKGARLDTEAFF. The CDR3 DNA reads TGCAGCGTTGTCAAAGGGGCACGACTGGACACTGAAGCTTTCTTT.

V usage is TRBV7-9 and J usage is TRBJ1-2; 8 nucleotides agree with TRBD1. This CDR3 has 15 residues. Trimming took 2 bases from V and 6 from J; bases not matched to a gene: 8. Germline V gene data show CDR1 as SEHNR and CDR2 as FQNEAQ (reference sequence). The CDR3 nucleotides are TGTGCCAGCAGCTTACCCTCCCCAGGGGGCCATGGCTACACCTTC. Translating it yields CASSLPSPGGHGYTF.

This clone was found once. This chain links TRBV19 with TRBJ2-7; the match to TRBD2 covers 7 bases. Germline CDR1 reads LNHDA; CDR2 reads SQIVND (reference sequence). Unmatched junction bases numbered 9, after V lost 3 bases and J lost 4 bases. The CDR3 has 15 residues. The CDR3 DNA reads TGTGCCAGTAGTATTGCGGGCGGGAGCAGATACGAGCAGTACTTC. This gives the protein CASSIAGGSRYEQYF.

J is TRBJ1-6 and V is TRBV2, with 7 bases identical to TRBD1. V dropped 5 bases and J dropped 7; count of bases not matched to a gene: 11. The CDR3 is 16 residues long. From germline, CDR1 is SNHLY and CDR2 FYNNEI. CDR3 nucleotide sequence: TGTGCCAGCAGTATAGACAGGGACGGCGGAAATTCACCCCTCCACTTT. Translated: CASSIDRDGGNSPLHF.

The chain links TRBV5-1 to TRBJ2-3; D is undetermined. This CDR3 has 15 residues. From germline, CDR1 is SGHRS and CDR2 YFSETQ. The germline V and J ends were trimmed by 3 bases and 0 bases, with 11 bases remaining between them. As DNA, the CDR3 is TGCGCCAGCAGCTGGAACCCCGGGAGCACAGATACGCAGTATTTT. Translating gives CASSWNPGSTDTQYF.

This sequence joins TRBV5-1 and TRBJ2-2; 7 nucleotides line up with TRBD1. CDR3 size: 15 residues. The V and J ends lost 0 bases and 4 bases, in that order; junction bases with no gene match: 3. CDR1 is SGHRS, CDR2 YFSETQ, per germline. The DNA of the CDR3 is TGCGCCAGCAGCTTGGCGGCAGGGGGCACCGGGGAGCTGTTTTTT. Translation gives CASSLAAGGTGELFF.

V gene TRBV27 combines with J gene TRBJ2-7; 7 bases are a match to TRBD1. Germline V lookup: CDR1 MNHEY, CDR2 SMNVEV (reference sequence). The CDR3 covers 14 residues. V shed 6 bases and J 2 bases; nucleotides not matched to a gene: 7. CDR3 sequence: CASSRPDRAYEQYF. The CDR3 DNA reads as TGTGCCAGCAGCAGACCAGACAGGGCCTACGAGCAGTACTTC.

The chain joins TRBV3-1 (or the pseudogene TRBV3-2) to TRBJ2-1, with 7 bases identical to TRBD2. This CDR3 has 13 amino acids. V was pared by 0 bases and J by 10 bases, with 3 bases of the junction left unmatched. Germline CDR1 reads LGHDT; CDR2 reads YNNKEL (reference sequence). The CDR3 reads CASSQEGGREQFF. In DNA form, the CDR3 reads TGTGCCAGCAGCCAAGAGGGAGGGAGGGAGCAGTTCTTC.